These 16 T cell receptor beta chains came from one sample sequenced in a study of blood T cell repertoires in COVID-19 (TCRdb year 2020). Library prep was done by the immunoSEQ multiplex PCR assay. Drawn from immuneACCESS, this table holds only the in-frame rearrangements with V and J called that TCRdb kept. Clones are partly lost; checked studies trace under half to an unresolved V gene and leave the rest unexplained. Recorded for this sample are about 160,000 clones; approximately 86% of them occurred a single time. The ten top clones hold about 4% of the sample. The material sequenced was peripheral blood. The receptor source for this set is a woman aged 60-75 years with active or convalescent COVID-19.

This chain uses TRBV7-2 with TRBJ1-1, with D unclear. Germline CDR1 and CDR2: SGHTA and FQGNSA. The V end was cut by 1 base, the J end by 5 bases, with 11 bases between. There are 14 residues in the CDR3. The CDR3 DNA sequence: TGTGCCAGCAGCTTAGAGAGAGGTTTTACTGAAGCTTTCTTT. As protein: CASSLERGFTEAFF.

This rearrangement joins TRBV6-2 or TRBV6-3 to TRBJ2-7; 7 nucleotides match TRBD2. This CDR3 comprises 15 residues. The J segment lost 0 bases and the V segment lost 5 bases, leaving 7 bases of the junction unmatched. Germline loops: CDR1 MNHEY, CDR2 SVGEGT. CDR3 sequence: CASSGNRDYSYEQYF. The CDR3, as DNA: TGTGCCAGCAGTGGGAACCGGGACTACTCCTACGAGCAGTACTTC.

This chain uses TRBV19 with TRBJ2-1, with D perhaps matching TRBD2 (5 bases). CDR1 and CDR2 (germline): LNHDA, SQIVND (reference sequence). The CDR3 is 15 amino acids. The V end lost 5 bases, the J end lost 3 bases, and 14 bases lay between the germline ends. CDR3: CASSSKRNYYNEQFF. Written as DNA, the CDR3 is TGTGCCAGTAGTTCGAAGCGGAACTACTACAATGAGCAGTTCTTC.

The genes are TRBV6-2 or TRBV6-3 and TRBJ2-7; TRBD1 agrees at 7 bases. The ends lost 0 bases at V and 4 bases at J; junction bases unmatched: 3. Per germline, CDR1 MNHEY and CDR2 SVGEGT. The CDR3 sequence is 14 residues long. The CDR3 DNA reads TGTGCCAGCAGTTACTCGGGACAGCCTTACGAGCAGTACTTC. It is translated as CASSYSGQPYEQYF.

This chain links TRBV3-1 (or the pseudogene TRBV3-2) with TRBJ2-7, with 7 bases lining up with TRBD1. After removal of 1 base from V and 7 bases from J, the junction contained 7 bases not matched to a gene. This CDR3 region has 14 residues. Germline CDR1 reads LGHDT; CDR2 reads YNNKEL (reference sequence). DNA for the CDR3: TGTGCCAGCAGCCAAGTTCAGGGGGTAGTTGAGCAGTACTTC. Its translation is CASSQVQGVVEQYF.

The chain couples TRBV4-3 to TRBJ2-3, with 8 bases fitting TRBD1. There are 16 residues in the CDR3. Germline V CDR1 and CDR2: LGHNA, YSLEER. V was pared by 4 bases and J by 3 bases, with 9 bases of the junction left unmatched. This CDR3 reads CASSLSAGTGTDTQYF. Written as DNA, the CDR3 is TGCGCCAGCAGCCTCTCCGCCGGGACAGGAACAGATACGCAGTATTTT.

The chain couples TRBV6-6 to TRBJ1-2; the D gene is possibly TRBD1 (6 bases). Trimming shortened V by 6 bases and J by 4 bases, and 12 bases separated the two germline ends. Per germline, CDR1 MNHNY and CDR2 SVGAGI (reference sequence). The CDR3 sequence is 13 residues long. DNA for the CDR3: TGTGCCAGCAGCCAACGGACAGTCTATGGCTACACCTTC. Its translation: CASSQRTVYGYTF.

J is TRBJ2-7 and V is TRBV7-2; no clear D. The CDR3 is made up of 12 amino acids. The V and J ends lost 5 bases and 0 bases respectively, with 5 bases between them. Germline V gives CDR1 SGHTA, CDR2 FQGNSA. The CDR3 here is CASSPNSYEQYF. The CDR3 nucleotides read TGTGCCAGCAGCCCAAACTCCTACGAGCAGTACTTC.

The chain combines TRBV6-5 with TRBJ2-3, with 9 bases fitting TRBD1. The germline V gene has CDR1 MNHEY and CDR2 SVGAGI. V lost 7 bases, J lost 4 bases, and 9 bases stayed unmatched. CDR3 length: 15 amino acids. CDR3 DNA: TGTGCCAGCACCTACGGACAGGGGAGACCAGATACGCAGTATTTT. This sequence encodes CASTYGQGRPDTQYF.

The V and J genes are TRBV2 and TRBJ1-3, with D uncertain. Per germline, CDR1 SNHLY and CDR2 FYNNEI. The CDR3 sequence is 12 residues long. V was trimmed by 3 bases and J by 4 bases, leaving 4 bases between them. Written as DNA, the CDR3 is TGTGCCAGCAGTGATCTGGGAAACACCATATATTTT. Translating it yields CASSDLGNTIYF.

The chain is built from TRBV24-1 and TRBJ1-1, with D uncertain. Trimming cost V 4 bases and J 1 base, with 9 bases left between them. Germline V lookup: CDR1 KGHDR, CDR2 SFDVKD. The CDR3 sequence is 14 residues long. CDR3 sequence: CATSERVRNTEAFF. CDR3 DNA sequence: TGTGCCACCAGTGAGAGGGTGAGGAACACTGAAGCTTTCTTT.

This chain joins TRBV2 and TRBJ1-2, with D perhaps matching TRBD1 (5 bases). The germline gives CDR1 SNHLY, CDR2 FYNNEI. This CDR3 comprises 11 residues. V was trimmed by 6 bases and J by 8 bases, leaving 10 bases between them. The CDR3 DNA reads as TGTGCCAGCAGGGGGTCAGGGGGCTACACCTTC. Its protein is CASRGSGGYTF.

The CDR3 loop is CASNGRDYSNYGYTF. The CDR3 DNA is TGTGCCAGTAACGGCAGGGATTACTCTAACTATGGCTACACCTTC. The V gene is TRBV19, the J gene TRBJ1-2, with a tentative D call TRBD1 (5 bases). Germline V lookup: CDR1 LNHDA, CDR2 SQIVND (reference sequence). Deletions cut 7 bases from V and 0 bases from J, with 15 bases between. There are 15 residues in the CDR3.

The J gene is TRBJ2-7, the V gene TRBV4-3; 9 bases are shared with TRBD1. CDR1 is LGHNA, CDR2 YSLEER, per germline. This CDR3 contains 13 residues. Losses at the gene ends were 0 bases for V and 8 bases for J; bases not matched to a gene: 2. CDR3 nucleotides: TGCGCCAGCAGCCAAGACACAGGGGGCCAGCAGTACTTC. Protein sequence: CASSQDTGGQQYF.

This chain links TRBV4-1 with TRBJ2-5, with 10 bases identical to TRBD2. The CDR3 is 17 residues long. The ends lost 1 base at V and 1 base at J; junction bases unmatched: 6. The germline gives CDR1 MGHRA, CDR2 YSYEKL. DNA of the CDR3: TGCGCCAGCAGCCAAGTCAGCGGGGGGGCCCCCCAAGAGACCCAGTACTTC. It encodes CASSQVSGGAPQETQYF.

Only a few counts were recorded for this clone. This chain connects TRBV6-2 or TRBV6-3 to TRBJ1-1; D gene unclear. V lost 0 bases to trimming and J lost 3 bases, with 23 bases between them. Germline lookup yields CDR1 MNHEY and CDR2 SVGEGT. This CDR3 is 19 amino acids long. The DNA for the CDR3 is TGTGCCAGCAGTTACTCGAAGTTGTCTATACGGGGAGTAGACACTGAAGCTTTCTTT. Translated: CASSYSKLSIRGVDTEAFF.